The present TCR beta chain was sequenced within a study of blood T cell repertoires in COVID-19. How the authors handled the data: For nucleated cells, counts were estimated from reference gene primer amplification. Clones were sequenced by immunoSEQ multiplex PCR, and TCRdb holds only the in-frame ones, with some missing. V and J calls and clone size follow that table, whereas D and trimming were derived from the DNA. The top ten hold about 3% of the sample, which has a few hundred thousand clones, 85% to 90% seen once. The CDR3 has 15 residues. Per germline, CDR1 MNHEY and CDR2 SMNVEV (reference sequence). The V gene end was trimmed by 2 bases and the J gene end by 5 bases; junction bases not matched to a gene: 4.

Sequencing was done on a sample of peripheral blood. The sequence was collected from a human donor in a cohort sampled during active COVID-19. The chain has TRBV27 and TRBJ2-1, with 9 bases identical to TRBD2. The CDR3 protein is CASSLKASGNNEQFF. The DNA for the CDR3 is TGTGCCAGCAGTTTAAAGGCTAGCGGGAACAATGAGCAGTTCTTC.